This T cell receptor beta chain was captured by sequencing in a study of cytomegalovirus exposure and HLA in healthy donors. PCR employed 60 Vbeta and 13 Jbeta primers. TCRdb keeps only in-frame clones here, not all; method: immunoSEQ multiplex PCR. The data hold 100,000 to 150,000 clones, with about 80% observed a single time. Germline V gene data show CDR1 as SEHNR and CDR2 as FQNEAQ (reference sequence). The V and J ends lost 5 bases and 4 bases, in that order; junction bases with no gene match: 5. CDR3 size: 14 residues. Sequenced sample: PBMCs. This chain connects TRBV7-9 to TRBJ2-3; 8 nucleotides align to TRBD2. This TCR came from a man in his late teens or twenties in good health and CMV-seronegative. This CDR3 reads CASSPGTRADTQYF. DNA of the CDR3: TGTGCCAGCAGCCCAGGGACTAGAGCAGATACGCAGTATTTT. The variable domain in full, with the rest retrieved from reference TRBV7-9 and TRBJ2-3, is DTGVSQNPRHKITKRGQNVTFRCDPISEHNRLYWYRQTLGQGPEFLTYFQNEAQLEKSRLLSDRFSAERPKGSFSTLEIQRTEQGDSAMYLCASSPGTRADTQYFGPGTRLTVL.